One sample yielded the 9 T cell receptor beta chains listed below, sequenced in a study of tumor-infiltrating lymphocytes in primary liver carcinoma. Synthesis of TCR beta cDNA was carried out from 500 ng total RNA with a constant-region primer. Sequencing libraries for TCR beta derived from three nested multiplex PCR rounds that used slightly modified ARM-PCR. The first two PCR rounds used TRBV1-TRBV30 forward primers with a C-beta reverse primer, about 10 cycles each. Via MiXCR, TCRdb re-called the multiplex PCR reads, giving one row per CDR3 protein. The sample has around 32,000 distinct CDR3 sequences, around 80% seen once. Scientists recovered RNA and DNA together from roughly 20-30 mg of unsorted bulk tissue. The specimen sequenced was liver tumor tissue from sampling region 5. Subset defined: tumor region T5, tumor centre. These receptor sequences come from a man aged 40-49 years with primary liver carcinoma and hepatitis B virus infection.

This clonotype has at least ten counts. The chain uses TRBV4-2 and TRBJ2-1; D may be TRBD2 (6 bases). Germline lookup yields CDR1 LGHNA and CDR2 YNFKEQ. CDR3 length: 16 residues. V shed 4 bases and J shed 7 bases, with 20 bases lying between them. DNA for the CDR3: TGTGCCAGCAGCCTCACACGCGGGACTTCCCCTAATGAGCAGTTCTTC. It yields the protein CASSLTRGTSPNEQFF.

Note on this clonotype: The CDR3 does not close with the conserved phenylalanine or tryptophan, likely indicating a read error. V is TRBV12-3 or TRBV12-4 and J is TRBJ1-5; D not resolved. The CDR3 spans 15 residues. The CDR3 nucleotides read TGTGACAGCAATTTTGGGCAAGGAAGCAATCAGCCCCAGCATCTT. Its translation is CDSNFGQGSNQPQHL.

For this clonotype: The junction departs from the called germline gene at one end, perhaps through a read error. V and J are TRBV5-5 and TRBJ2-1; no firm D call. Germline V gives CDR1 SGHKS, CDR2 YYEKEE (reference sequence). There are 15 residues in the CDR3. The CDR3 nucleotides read TGTACCAGCAGTCTTGACTTTCCCCCGTGCAATGAGCAGTTCTTC. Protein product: CTSSLDFPPCNEQFF.

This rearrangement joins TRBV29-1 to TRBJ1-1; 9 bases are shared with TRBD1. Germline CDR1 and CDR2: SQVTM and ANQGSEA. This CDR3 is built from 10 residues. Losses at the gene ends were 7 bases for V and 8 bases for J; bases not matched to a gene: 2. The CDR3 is CSAGTGEAFF. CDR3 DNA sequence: TGCAGCGCCGGGACAGGGGAAGCTTTCTTT. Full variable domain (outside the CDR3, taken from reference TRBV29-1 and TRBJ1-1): SAVISQKPSRDICQRGTSLTIQCQVDSQVTMMFWYRQQPGQSLTLIATANQGSEATYESGFVIDKFPISRPNLTFSTLTVSNMSPEDSSIYLCSAGTGEAFFGQGTRLTVV.

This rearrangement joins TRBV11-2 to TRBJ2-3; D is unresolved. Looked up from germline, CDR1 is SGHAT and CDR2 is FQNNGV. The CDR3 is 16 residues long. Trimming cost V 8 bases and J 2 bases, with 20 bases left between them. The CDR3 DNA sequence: TGTGCCAGCGGCCGACAACCTATCAACCACACAGATACGCAGTATTTT. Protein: CASGRQPINHTDTQYF. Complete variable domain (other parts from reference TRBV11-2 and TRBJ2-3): EAGVAQSPRYKIIEKRQSVAFWCNPISGHATLYWYQQILGQGPKLLIQFQNNGVVDDSQLPKDRFSAERLKGVDSTLKIQPAKLEDSAVYLCASGRQPINHTDTQYFGPGTRLTVL.

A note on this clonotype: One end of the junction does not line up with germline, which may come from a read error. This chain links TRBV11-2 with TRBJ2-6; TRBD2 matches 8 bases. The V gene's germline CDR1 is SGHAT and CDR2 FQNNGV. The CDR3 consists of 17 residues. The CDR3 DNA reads TGTGCCAGCACACGACTAACGGGAGGGCCTGGGGCCAACGTCCGGACTTTC. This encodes CASTRLTGGPGANVRTF.

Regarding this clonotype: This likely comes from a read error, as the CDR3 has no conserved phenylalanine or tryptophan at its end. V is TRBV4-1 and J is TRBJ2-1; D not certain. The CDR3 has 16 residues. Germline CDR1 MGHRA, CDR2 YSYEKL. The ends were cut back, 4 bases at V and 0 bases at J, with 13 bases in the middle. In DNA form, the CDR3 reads TGCGCCAGCAGCCCCCGATCCTCGACCTCCTACAATGAGCAGTTCTTA. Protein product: CASSPRSSTSYNEQFL.

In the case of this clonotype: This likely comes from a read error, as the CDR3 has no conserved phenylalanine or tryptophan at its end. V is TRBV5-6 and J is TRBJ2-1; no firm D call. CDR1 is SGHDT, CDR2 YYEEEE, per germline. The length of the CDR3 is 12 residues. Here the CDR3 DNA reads TGTGTCAGCAGCCTGCTTAGCAGTGAGCAGTTCCTC. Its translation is CVSSLLSSEQFL.

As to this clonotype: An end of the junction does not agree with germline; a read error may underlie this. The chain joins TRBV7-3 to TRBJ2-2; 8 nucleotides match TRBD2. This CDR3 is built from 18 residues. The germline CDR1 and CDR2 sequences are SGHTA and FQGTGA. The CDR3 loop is CVSSPGGSGRMWTRELFF. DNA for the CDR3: TGTGTCAGCAGCCCCGGGGGGAGCGGGAGAATGTGGACCCGGGAGCTGTTTTTT. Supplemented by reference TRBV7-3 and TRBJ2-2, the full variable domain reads GAGVSQTPSNKVTEKGKYVELRCDPISGHTALYWYRQSLGQGPEFLIYFQGTGAADDSGLPNDRFFAVRPEGSVSTLKIQRTERGDSAVYLCVSSPGGSGRMWTRELFFGEGSRLTVL.